Following are 15 T cell receptor beta chains from one sample sequenced in a study of T cells after yellow fever vaccination. TCRdb reprocessed the 5' RACE reads with MiXCR, giving one entry per CDR3 protein. The sample lists fewer than 100,000 distinct CDR3 sequences; roughly 5.2% were seen once. The starting material was CD8+ T cells sorted from PBMCs, obtained 10 days after the yellow fever booster vaccination. The receptors were sampled from a man aged 18 to 35 who received the YFV17D yellow fever vaccine.

This chain connects TRBV27 to TRBJ1-5; D call uncertain. V shed 0 bases and J shed 6 bases, with 12 bases lying between them. In germline, CDR1 is MNHEY, CDR2 SMNVEV (reference sequence). The CDR3 consists of 15 residues. The CDR3 here is CASSLSKSPGQPQHF. The CDR3 DNA sequence: TGTGCCAGCAGTTTATCGAAGAGTCCCGGTCAGCCCCAGCATTTT.

This clonotype showed up many times. The chain couples TRBV12-3 or TRBV12-4 to TRBJ1-2; the D gene is possibly TRBD1 (5 bases). The V end lost 1 base, the J end lost 5 bases, and 8 bases lay between the germline ends. This CDR3 is built from 13 residues. CDR3 nucleotides: TGTGCCAGCAGTTTAGGAACAGGATATGGCTACACCTTC. The encoded protein is CASSLGTGYGYTF.

In its sample, this clonotype was seen a few times. This rearrangement joins TRBV7-2 to TRBJ1-1, with D uncertain. Germline V gene lookup returns CDR1 SGHTA and CDR2 FQGNSA. This CDR3 contains 17 residues. V was cut by 1 base and J by 0 bases, with 15 bases left in between. The DNA for the CDR3 is TGTGCCAGCAGCTTAGAACCGCGCCCCCGGATGAACACTGAAGCTTTCTTT. Encoded protein: CASSLEPRPRMNTEAFF.

This clonotype was seen many times. The chain joins TRBV27 to TRBJ1-6, with 7 bases lining up with TRBD1. CDR1 is MNHEY, CDR2 SMNVEV, per germline (reference sequence). V gave up 7 bases and J gave up 7 bases; unmatched junction bases: 10. The CDR3 length is 15 residues. The CDR3 spells CASTLGGRGNSPLHF. The CDR3 DNA sequence: TGTGCCAGCACCCTAGGGGGCAGGGGAAATTCACCCCTCCACTTT.

The sample holds a few counts of this clonotype. The V call is TRBV2, the J call TRBJ2-1; TRBD2 matches at 16 bases. Germline CDR1 and CDR2: SNHLY and FYNNEI. The J segment lost 4 bases and the V segment lost 6 bases, leaving 12 bases of the junction unmatched. The CDR3 runs to 19 residues. CDR3 in DNA: TGTGCCAGCAGCACTCCGGGACTAGCGGGGGGGCCCGATTACAATGAGCAGTTCTTC. Translation gives CASSTPGLAGGPDYNEQFF.

Here the CDR3 reads CASSPSNGARETQYF. In DNA form, the CDR3 reads TGTGCCAGCAGCCCGAGTAATGGGGCTCGAGAGACCCAGTACTTC. The chain recombines TRBV9 with TRBJ2-5, with D maybe TRBD1 (5 bases). CDR3 length: 15 amino acids. The germline V gene encodes CDR1 SGDLS and CDR2 YYNGEE. Trimming pared 4 bases from V and 4 bases from J, leaving 17 bases between.

The chain is built from TRBV6-5 and TRBJ2-1, with D perhaps given as TRBD1 or TRBD2 (5 bases each). In germline, CDR1 is MNHEY, CDR2 SVGAGI. With 5 bases removed from V and 8 bases from J, the gap between germline ends came to 13 bases. The CDR3 runs to 13 residues. In DNA, the CDR3 is TGTGCCAGCAGTCAGACCAGGGACCATGAGCAGTTCTTC. Protein: CASSQTRDHEQFF.

The chain combines TRBV18 with TRBJ2-1; D is possibly TRBD2 (7 bases). The germline gives CDR1 KGHSH, CDR2 LQKENI. V was trimmed by 2 bases and J by 6 bases, leaving 26 bases between them. This CDR3 is 19 amino acids long. The CDR3 region has the DNA TGTGCCAGCTCACCATTTCCGGGGGGCAACGGTATCACCTCCAATGAGCAGTTCTTC. Its protein is CASSPFPGGNGITSNEQFF.

This clonotype was detected only a few times. This sequence joins TRBV13 and TRBJ2-1; D may match TRBD1 or TRBD2 (5 bases each). This CDR3 is built from 14 residues. V was cut by 5 bases and J by 9 bases, with 17 bases left in between. The germline gives CDR1 PRHDT, CDR2 FYEKMQ (reference sequence). The CDR3 protein is CASSIGAGRGEQFF. CDR3 nucleotide sequence: TGTGCCAGCAGCATCGGGGCAGGGCGTGGTGAGCAGTTCTTC.

The table lists this clonotype with many counts. The rearrangement links TRBV19 to TRBJ2-1; D is uncertain. Trimming removed 2 bases from V and 9 bases from J, with 11 bases in between. This CDR3 is built from 13 residues. CDR1 and CDR2 (germline): LNHDA, SQIVND (reference sequence). CDR3 sequence: CASSIFEVGEQFF. The CDR3 DNA reads TGTGCCAGTAGTATATTTGAGGTAGGTGAGCAGTTCTTC. The full variable domain, its missing parts supplied by reference TRBV19 and TRBJ2-1, is DGGITQSPKYLFRKEGQNVTLSCEQNLNHDAMYWYRQDPGQGLRLIYYSQIVNDFQKGDIAEGYSVSREKKESFPLTVTSAQKNPTAFYLCASSIFEVGEQFFGPGTRLTVL.

This clonotype was counted many times. V gene TRBV5-6 combines with J gene TRBJ2-3; 7 positions match TRBD2. The CDR3 totals 16 residues. V lost 1 base to trimming and J lost 5 bases; unmatched junction nucleotides: 10. CDR1 SGHDT and CDR2 YYEEEE come from the germline V gene. Here the CDR3 DNA reads TGTGCCAGCAGCTTGACACCCCTAGCGGTTGGAGATACGCAGTATTTT. Translation gives CASSLTPLAVGDTQYF.

The CDR3 here is CSARTSRGYNEQFF. The CDR3, as DNA: TGCAGTGCTCGAACTAGTAGGGGCTACAATGAGCAGTTCTTC. The V gene is TRBV20-1, the J gene TRBJ2-1, with D perhaps TRBD1 or TRBD2 (5 bases each). Trimming left V 5 bases short and J 3 bases short, with 14 bases between. CDR1 and CDR2 from the germline V gene are DFQATT and SNEGSKA (reference sequence). This CDR3 region has 14 residues.

In this sample, this clonotype turned up a few times. J is TRBJ1-1 and V is TRBV6-6; D remains unclear. Germline V gene data show CDR1 as MNHNY and CDR2 as SVGAGI (reference sequence). This CDR3 has 14 residues. Trimming took 5 bases from V and 0 from J, leaving 10 bases between them. The CDR3 nucleotides read TGTGCCAGCAGTCTAACCGCCCTGAACACTGAAGCTTTCTTT. It yields the protein CASSLTALNTEAFF.

This clonotype was seen only a few times. The genes are TRBV27 and TRBJ1-1, with D hard to call. Trimming took 2 bases from V and 5 from J, leaving 12 bases between them. The germline V gene encodes CDR1 MNHEY and CDR2 SMNVEV (reference sequence). This CDR3 is built from 14 residues. This CDR3 is CASSLSRPGTEAFF. CDR3 bases: TGTGCCAGCAGTTTAAGCAGGCCGGGGACTGAAGCTTTCTTT.

This clonotype was seen more than once but under ten times. This chain joins TRBV5-5 and TRBJ2-7; D remains ambiguous. V was pared by 2 bases and J by 0 bases, with 12 bases between. Looked up from germline, CDR1 is SGHKS and CDR2 is YYEKEE (reference sequence). The CDR3 contains 15 residues. The CDR3 DNA follows: TGTGCCAGCAGCTTACTTTCCGGAAGCTCCTACGAGCAGTACGTC. Residues: CASSLLSGSSYEQYV.